This TCR beta chain emerged from a study of T cells in Graves' hyperthyroidism and ophthalmopathy. TCR beta CDR3 sequences were amplified from RNA transcripts. Primed by the HTBI set, a first-round RT-PCR was run on the TCR CDR3. TCRdb reprocessed the multiplex PCR reads with MiXCR, giving one entry per CDR3 protein. The data show 700,000 or so distinct CDR3 sequences, roughly 17% seen once. CDR1 and CDR2 (germline): SGHNT, YENEEA. The V end lost 6 bases, the J end lost 6 bases, and 12 bases lay between the germline ends. The CDR3 is made up of 13 amino acids. Many counts were recorded for this clonotype.

What was sequenced was blood. V and J are TRBV11-3 and TRBJ2-1; D is uncertain. This sequence was found in a man between 18 and 35 years old with Graves' hyperthyroidism. The CDR3 DNA sequence: TGTGCCAGCAGTTTAAGCGAGATCAATGAGCAGTTCTTC. This gives the protein CASSLSEINEQFF.